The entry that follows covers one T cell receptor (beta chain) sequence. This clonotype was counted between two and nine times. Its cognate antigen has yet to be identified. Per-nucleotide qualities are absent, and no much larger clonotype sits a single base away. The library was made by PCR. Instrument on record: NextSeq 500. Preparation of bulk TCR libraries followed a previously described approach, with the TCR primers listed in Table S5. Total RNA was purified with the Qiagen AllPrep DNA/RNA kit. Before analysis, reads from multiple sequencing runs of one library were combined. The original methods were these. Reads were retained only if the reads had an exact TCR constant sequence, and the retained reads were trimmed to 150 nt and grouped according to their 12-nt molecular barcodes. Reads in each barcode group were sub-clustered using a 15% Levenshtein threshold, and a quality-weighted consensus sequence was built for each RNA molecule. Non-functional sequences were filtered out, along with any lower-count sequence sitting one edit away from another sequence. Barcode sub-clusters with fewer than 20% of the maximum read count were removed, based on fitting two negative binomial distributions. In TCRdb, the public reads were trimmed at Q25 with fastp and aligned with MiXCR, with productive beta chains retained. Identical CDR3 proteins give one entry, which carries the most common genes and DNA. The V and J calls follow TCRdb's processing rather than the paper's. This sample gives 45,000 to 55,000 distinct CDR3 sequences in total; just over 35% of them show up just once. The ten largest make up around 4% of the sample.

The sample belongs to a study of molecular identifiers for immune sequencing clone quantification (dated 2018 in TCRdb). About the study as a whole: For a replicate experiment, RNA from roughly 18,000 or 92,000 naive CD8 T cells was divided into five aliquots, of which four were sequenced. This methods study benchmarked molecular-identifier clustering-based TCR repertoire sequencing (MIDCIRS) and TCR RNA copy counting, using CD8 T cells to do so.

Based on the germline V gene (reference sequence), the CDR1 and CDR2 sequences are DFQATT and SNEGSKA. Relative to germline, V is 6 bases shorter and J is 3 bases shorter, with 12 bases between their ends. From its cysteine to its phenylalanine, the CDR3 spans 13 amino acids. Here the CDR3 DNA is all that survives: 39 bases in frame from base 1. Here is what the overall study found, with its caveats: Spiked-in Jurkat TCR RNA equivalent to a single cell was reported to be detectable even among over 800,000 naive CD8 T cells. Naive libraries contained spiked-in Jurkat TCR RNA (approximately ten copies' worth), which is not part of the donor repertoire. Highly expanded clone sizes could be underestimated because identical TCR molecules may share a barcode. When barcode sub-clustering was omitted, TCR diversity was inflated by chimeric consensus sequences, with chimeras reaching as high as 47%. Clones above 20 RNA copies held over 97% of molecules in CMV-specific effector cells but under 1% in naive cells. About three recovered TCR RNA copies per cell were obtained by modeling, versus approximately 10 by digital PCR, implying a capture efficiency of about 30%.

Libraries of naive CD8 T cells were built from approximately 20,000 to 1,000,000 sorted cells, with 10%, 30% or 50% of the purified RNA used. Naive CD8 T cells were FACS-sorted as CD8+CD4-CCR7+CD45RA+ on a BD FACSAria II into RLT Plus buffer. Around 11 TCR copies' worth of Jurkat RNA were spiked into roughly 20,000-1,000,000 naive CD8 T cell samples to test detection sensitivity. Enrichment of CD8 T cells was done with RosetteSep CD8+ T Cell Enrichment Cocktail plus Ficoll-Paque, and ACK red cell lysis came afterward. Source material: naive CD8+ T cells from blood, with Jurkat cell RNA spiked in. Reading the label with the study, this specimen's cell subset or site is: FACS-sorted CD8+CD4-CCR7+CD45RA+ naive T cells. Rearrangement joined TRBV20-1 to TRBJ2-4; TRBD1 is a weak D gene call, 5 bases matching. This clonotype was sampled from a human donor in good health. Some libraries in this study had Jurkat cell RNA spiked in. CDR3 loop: CSAKGDDKNIQYF. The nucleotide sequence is TGCAGTGCGAAAGGGGATGACAAAAACATTCAGTACTTC.